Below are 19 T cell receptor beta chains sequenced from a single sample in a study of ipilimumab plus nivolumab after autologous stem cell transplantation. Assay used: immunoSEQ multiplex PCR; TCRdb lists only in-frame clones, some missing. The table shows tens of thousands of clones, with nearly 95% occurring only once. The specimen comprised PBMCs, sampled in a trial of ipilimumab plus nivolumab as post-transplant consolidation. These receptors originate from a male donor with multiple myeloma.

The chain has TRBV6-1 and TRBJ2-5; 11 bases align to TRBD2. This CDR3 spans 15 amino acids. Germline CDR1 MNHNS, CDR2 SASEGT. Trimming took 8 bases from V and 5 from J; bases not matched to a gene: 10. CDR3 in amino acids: CASGGLADRTETQYF. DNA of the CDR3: TGTGCCAGCGGGGGACTAGCGGACCGTACGGAGACCCAGTACTTC.

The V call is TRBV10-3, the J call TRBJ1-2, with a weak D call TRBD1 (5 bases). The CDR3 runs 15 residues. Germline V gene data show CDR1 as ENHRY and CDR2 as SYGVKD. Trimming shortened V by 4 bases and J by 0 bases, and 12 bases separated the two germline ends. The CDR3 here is CAISGRDAANYGYTF. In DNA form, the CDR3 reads TGTGCCATCAGTGGAAGGGACGCAGCTAACTATGGCTACACCTTC.

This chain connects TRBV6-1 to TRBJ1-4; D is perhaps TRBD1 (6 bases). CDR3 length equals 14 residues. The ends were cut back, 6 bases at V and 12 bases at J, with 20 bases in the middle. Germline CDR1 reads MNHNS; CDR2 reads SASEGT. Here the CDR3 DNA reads TGTGCCAGCAGGAAGGACAGCGTAGGATACGAACTGTTTTTT. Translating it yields CASRKDSVGYELFF.

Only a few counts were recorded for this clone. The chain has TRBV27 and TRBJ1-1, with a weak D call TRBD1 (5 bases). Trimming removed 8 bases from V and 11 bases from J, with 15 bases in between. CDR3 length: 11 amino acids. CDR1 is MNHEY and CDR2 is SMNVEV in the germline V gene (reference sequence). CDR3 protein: CASLLGPVAFF. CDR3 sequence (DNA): TGTGCCAGCCTCCTGGGGCCGGTGGCTTTCTTT.

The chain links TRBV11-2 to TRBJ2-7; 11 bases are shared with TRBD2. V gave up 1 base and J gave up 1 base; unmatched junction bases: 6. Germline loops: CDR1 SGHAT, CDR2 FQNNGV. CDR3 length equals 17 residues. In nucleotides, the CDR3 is TGTGCCAGCAGCTTAGGGACGGGACTAGCGGCATCCTACGAGCAGTACTTC. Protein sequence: CASSLGTGLAASYEQYF.

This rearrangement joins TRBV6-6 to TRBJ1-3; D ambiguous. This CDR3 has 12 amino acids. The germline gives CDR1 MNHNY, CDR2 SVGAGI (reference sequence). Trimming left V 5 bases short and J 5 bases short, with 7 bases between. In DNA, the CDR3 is TGTGCCAGCAGTCGGCCGCGAAACACCATATATTTT. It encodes CASSRPRNTIYF.

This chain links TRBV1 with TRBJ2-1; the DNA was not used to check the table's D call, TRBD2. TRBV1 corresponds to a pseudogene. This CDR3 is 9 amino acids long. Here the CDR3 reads CTSRDEQFF. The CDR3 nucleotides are TGCACCAGCCGGGATGAGCAGTTCTTC.

CDR3 in DNA: TGTGCCAGCAGCTTGGATTCTGGGGCCAACGTCCTGACTTTC. It codes for CASSLDSGANVLTF. The rearrangement joins TRBV7-3 to TRBJ2-6; D gene unclear. The V and J ends lost 3 bases and 1 base respectively, with 4 bases between them. CDR1 is SGHTA and CDR2 is FQGTGA in the germline V gene. The CDR3 covers 14 residues.

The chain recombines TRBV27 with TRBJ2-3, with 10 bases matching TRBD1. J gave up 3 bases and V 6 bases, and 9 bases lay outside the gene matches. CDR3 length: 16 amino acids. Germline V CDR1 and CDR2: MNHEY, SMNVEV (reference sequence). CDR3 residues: CASRPVTGGATDTQYF. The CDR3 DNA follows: TGTGCCAGCAGGCCGGTGACAGGGGGCGCAACAGATACGCAGTATTTT.

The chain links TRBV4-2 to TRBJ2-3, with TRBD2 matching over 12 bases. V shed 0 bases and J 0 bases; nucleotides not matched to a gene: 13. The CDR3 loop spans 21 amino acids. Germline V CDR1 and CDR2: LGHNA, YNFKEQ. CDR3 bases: TGTGCCAGCAGCCAAGAGCCAACCTCTAGCGGGGGGGCATCTAGCACAGATACGCAGTATTTT. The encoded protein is CASSQEPTSSGGASSTDTQYF.

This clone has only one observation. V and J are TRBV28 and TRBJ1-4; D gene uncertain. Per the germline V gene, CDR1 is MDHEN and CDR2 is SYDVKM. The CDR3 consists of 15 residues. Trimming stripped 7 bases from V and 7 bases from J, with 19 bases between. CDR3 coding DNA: TGTGCCAGCAACGGTGACCGGGTGGGTTCTGAAAAACTGTTTTTT. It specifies CASNGDRVGSEKLFF.

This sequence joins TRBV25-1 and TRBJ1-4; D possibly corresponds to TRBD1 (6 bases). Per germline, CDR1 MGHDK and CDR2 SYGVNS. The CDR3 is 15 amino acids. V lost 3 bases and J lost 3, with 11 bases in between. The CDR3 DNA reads TGTGCCAGCAGTGATACGGGACACCCTAATGAAAAACTGTTTTTT. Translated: CASSDTGHPNEKLFF.

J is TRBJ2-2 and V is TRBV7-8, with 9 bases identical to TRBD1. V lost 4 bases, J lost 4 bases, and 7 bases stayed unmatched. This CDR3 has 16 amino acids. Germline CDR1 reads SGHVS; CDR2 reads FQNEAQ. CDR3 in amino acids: CASSYSRDRVTGELFF. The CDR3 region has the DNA TGTGCCAGCAGCTATTCCCGGGACAGGGTCACCGGGGAGCTGTTTTTT.

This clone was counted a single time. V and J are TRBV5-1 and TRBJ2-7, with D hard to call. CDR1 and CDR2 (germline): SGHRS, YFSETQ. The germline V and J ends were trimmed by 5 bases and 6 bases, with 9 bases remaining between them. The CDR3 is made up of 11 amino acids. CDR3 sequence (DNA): TGCGCCAGCAGTCGCCTCCCCGAGCAGTACTTC. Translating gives CASSRLPEQYF. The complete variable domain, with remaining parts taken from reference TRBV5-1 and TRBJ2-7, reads KAGVTQTPRYLIKTRGQQVTLSCSPISGHRSVSWYQQTPGQGLQFLFEYFSETQRNKGNFPGRFSGRQFSNSRSEMNVSTLELGDSALYLCASSRLPEQYFGPGTRLTVT.

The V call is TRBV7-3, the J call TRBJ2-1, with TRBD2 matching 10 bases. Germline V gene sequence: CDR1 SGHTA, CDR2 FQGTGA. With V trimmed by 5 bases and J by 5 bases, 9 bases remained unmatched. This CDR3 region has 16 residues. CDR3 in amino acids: CASSILLAGEDNEQFF. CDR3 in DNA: TGTGCCAGCAGCATTCTTCTAGCGGGAGAGGACAATGAGCAGTTCTTC.

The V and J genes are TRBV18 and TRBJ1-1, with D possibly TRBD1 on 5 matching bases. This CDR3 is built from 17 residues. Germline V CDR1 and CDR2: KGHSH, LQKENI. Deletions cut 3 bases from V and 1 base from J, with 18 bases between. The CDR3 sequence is CASSPLGGGRKNTEAFF. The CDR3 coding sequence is TGTGCCAGCTCACCGCTCGGCGGGGGTCGTAAGAACACTGAAGCTTTCTTT.

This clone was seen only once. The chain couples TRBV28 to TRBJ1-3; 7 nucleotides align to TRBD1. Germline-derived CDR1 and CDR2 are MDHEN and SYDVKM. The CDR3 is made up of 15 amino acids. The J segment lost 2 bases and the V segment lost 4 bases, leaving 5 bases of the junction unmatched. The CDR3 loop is CASSSGGIAGNTIYF. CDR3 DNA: TGTGCCAGCAGTTCAGGGGGTATTGCTGGAAACACCATATATTTT.

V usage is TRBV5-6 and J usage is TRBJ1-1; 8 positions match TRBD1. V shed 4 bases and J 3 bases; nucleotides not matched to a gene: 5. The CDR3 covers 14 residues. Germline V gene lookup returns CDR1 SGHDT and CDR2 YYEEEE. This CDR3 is CASSPDRGDTEAFF. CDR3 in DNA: TGTGCCAGCAGCCCAGACAGGGGTGACACTGAAGCTTTCTTT. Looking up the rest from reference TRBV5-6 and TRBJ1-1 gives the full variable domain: DAGVTQSPTHLIKTRGQQVTLRCSPKSGHDTVSWYQQALGQGPQFIFQYYEEEERQRGNFPDRFSGHQFPNYSSELNVNALLLGDSALYLCASSPDRGDTEAFFGQGTRLTVV.

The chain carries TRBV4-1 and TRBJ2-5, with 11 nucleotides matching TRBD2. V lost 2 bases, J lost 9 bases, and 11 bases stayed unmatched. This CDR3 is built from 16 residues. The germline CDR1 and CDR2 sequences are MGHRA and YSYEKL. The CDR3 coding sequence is TGCGCCAGCAGCCAATTACTAGCGGGAGACCCCGAGGCCCAGTACTTC. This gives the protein CASSQLLAGDPEAQYF.